The sequence of this TCR beta chain was determined in a study of OX40 agonist ivuxolimab in advanced cancers. Overall study results and limits: Part of the nonresponder group also had normalized T-cell clonal expansion that was low. Near-lowest levels of clonal expansion characterized partial responders at 0.1-3.0 mg/kg.

Sequencing was performed with immunoSEQ multiplex PCR; in TCRdb, only in-frame clones are kept and a portion is missing. The data show about 99,000 clones, roughly 95% seen once. Concerning this clone itself: Its antigen is unknown.

Trimming shortened V by 1 base and J by 4 bases, and 8 bases separated the two germline ends. In germline, CDR1 is LNHNV, CDR2 YYDKDF (reference sequence). The CDR3 loop spans 14 amino acids. This sequence joins TRBV15 and TRBJ1-5; a possible D gene is TRBD1 (6 bases). The clonotype originates from an adult with an advanced solid tumor such as melanoma, head and neck, liver or kidney cancer. Sample: CD4+ or CD8+ T cells sorted from blood, taken in a trial of the OX40 agonist ivuxolimab. CDR3 nucleotide sequence: TGTGCCACCAGCAGAGGACAGGAGAATCAGCCCCAGCATTTT. Its protein product is CATSRGQENQPQHF.